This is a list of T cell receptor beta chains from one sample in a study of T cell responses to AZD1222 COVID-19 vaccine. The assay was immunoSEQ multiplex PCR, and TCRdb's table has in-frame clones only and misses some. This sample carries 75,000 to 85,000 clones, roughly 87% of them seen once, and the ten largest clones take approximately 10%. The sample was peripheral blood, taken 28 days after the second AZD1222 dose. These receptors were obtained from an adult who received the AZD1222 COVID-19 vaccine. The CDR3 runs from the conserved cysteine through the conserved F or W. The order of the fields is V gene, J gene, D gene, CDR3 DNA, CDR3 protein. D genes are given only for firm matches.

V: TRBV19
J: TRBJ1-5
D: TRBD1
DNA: TGTGCCAGTAGTGACCAGGGGGCGCGGGTTCAGCCCCAGCATTTT
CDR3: CASSDQGARVQPQHF

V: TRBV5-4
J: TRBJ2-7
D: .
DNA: TGTGCCAGCAGTCAACAGACAGCCTACGAGCAGTACTTC
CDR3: CASSQQTAYEQYF

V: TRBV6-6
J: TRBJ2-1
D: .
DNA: TGTGCCAGCAGTTATTACGATCTAGCGTTCTACAATGAGCAGTTCTTC
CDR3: CASSYYDLAFYNEQFF

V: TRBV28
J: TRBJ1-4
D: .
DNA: TGTGCCAGCAGTTTACCTCCTCCCACCCCGGGACACCAAACGGAAAAACTGTTTTTT
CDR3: CASSLPPPTPGHQTEKLFF

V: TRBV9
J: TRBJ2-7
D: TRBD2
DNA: TGTGCCAGCAGCGTAGCTCCCAGCGGGGGAGGCGAGCAGTACTTC
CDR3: CASSVAPSGGGEQYF

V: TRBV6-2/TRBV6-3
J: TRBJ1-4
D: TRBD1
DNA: TGTGCCAGCAGTTCTCGGGACAGGGGGCGAGAAAAACTGTTTTTT
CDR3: CASSSRDRGREKLFF

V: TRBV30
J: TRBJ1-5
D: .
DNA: TGTGCCTGGAGTGGACATAGCAATCAGCCCCAGCATTTT
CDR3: CAWSGHSNQPQHF

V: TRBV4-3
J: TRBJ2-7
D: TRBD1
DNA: TGCGCCAGCAGCCCCTCGACAGGGGGCTACGAGCAGTACTTC
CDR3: CASSPSTGGYEQYF

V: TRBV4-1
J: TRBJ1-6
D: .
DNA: TGCGCCAGCAGCCCCAGGGGCTCGGCCGGCTCCTATTCACCCCTCCACTTT
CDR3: CASSPRGSAGSYSPLHF

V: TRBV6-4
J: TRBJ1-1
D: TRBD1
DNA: TGTGCCAGCAGAGTTACGGGGACAGGGGGCGCGGAGACTGAAGCTTTCTTT
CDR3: CASRVTGTGGAETEAFF

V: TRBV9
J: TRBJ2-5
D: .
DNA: TGTGCCAGCAGCGTAGGTGTTGCCGAGTTGGAGACCCAGTACTTC
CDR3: CASSVGVAELETQYF

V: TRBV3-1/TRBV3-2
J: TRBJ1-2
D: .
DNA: TGTGCCAGCAGCCAAGGGACGGACTATGGCTACACCTTC
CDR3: CASSQGTDYGYTF

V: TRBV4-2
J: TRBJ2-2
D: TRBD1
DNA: TGTGCCAGCAGCCCGGGACAGGTAGAAACCGGGGAGCTGTTTTTT
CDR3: CASSPGQVETGELFF

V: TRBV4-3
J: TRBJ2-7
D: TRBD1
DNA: TGCGCCAGCAGCCAGGCACAGGGGTACGAGCAGTACTTC
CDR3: CASSQAQGYEQYF

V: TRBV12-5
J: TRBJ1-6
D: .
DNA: TGTGCTAGTGGTTTGGAGCCAGATTCACCCCTCCACTTT
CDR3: CASGLEPDSPLHF

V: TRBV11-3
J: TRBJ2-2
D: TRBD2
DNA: TGTGCCAGCAGCTTACACGGTCGCGGGGGGCAGAACACCGGGGAGCTGTTTTTT
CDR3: CASSLHGRGGQNTGELFF